This TCR beta chain was documented in a study of OX40 agonist ivuxolimab in advanced cancers. Profiling relied on immunoSEQ multiplex PCR, and the TCRdb table lists in-frame clones only, not all of them. Among tens of thousands of clones listed, 85% to 95% were seen once. Germline V CDR1 and CDR2: PRHDT, FYEKMQ (reference sequence). V lost 5 bases and J lost 5; bases outside the gene matches: 9. This CDR3 region has 17 residues. As for this clone: Its matching antigen is unknown.

Findings and caveats of the study: Both CD4+ and CD8+ T cell populations in blood had undergone clonal expansion by week 6 at 0.1 to 3.0 mg/kg. Compared with others, partial responders at 0.1-3.0 mg/kg displayed clonal expansion among the lowest. CD4+ T cells averaged fewer expanded clones than CD8+ T cells.

With autoimmune disease history or systemic immunosuppression, patients were excluded. The chain carries TRBV13 and TRBJ2-3; 14 positions agree with TRBD2. Sequences were derived from CD4+ or CD8+ T cells sorted from blood, sampled in a trial of the OX40 agonist ivuxolimab. This sequence was found in an adult with an advanced solid tumor such as melanoma, head and neck, liver or kidney cancer. The CDR3 spells CASSPQGLAGDIDTQYF. The CDR3 DNA reads as TGTGCCAGCAGCCCCCAGGGACTAGCGGGAGATATAGATACGCAGTATTTT.